This passage covers 26 T cell receptor beta chains from one sample sequenced in a study of blood T cell repertoires in COVID-19. Only in-frame clones appear in the TCRdb table, and some are missing; sequencing was by immunoSEQ multiplex PCR. The sample has some 72,000 clones; approximately 90% are singletons. Material for sequencing was peripheral blood. These receptors came from a man between 60 and 75 years old with acute or convalescent COVID-19.

At least ten counts were recorded for this clone. The chain is built from TRBV10-3 and TRBJ2-1; 11 bases are shared with TRBD2. CDR1 and CDR2 (germline): ENHRY, SYGVKD. Trimming removed 10 bases from V and 6 bases from J; junction bases left unmatched: 5. The CDR3 sequence is 13 residues long. The CDR3 here is CATGTSGLNEQFF. The CDR3, as DNA: TGTGCCACCGGGACTAGCGGACTCAATGAGCAGTTCTTC.

This rearrangement joins TRBV12-3 or TRBV12-4 to TRBJ1-1; 8 bases fit TRBD1. After removal of 5 bases from V and 7 bases from J, the junction contained 3 bases not matched to a gene. CDR3 length equals 12 residues. CDR3 nucleotide sequence: TGTGCCAGCAGTCGACAGGGGCTTGAAGCTTTCTTT. Protein product: CASSRQGLEAFF.

This clone has a single count. The genes are TRBV14 and TRBJ2-7; possible D gene TRBD1, 5 bases. CDR3 size: 16 residues. Per germline, CDR1 SGHDN and CDR2 FVKESK. V was pared by 0 bases and J by 5 bases, with 17 bases between. CDR3 bases: TGTGCCAGCAGCCAAGATTGGGCAGGGTTTAGGGACGAGCAGTACTTC. Amino acid sequence: CASSQDWAGFRDEQYF.

This clone occurred once. The chain recombines TRBV2 with TRBJ2-2; no definite D call. Trimming left V 4 bases short and J 1 base short, with 4 bases between. This CDR3 contains 13 residues. CDR1 SNHLY and CDR2 FYNNEI come from the germline V gene. The CDR3 region is CASSVQNTGELFF. CDR3 in DNA: TGTGCCAGCAGTGTACAGAACACCGGGGAGCTGTTTTTT.

This rearrangement joins TRBV7-3 to TRBJ1-1; 7 positions agree with TRBD1. This CDR3 contains 15 residues. Germline V CDR1 and CDR2: SGHTA, FQGTGA. V trimming: 3 bases; J trimming: 3 bases; junction bases outside the gene matches: 7. CDR3 coding DNA: TGTGCCAGCAGCTTGGGCAGGGGGTTGGACACTGAAGCTTTCTTT. The encoded protein is CASSLGRGLDTEAFF.

Only a few counts were recorded for this clone. The chain combines TRBV9 with TRBJ1-3; D is unresolved. CDR1 and CDR2 from the germline V gene are SGDLS and YYNGEE. Deletions cut 0 bases from V and 6 bases from J, with 4 bases between. This CDR3 region has 12 residues. The CDR3 bases are TGTGCCAGCAGCGTAGACTTAAACACCATATATTTT. This translates into CASSVDLNTIYF. Looking up the rest from reference TRBV9 and TRBJ1-3 gives the full variable domain: DSGVTQTPKHLITATGQRVTLRCSPRSGDLSVYWYQQSLDQGLQFLIQYYNGEERAKGNILERFSAQQFPDLHSELNLSSLELGDSALYFCASSVDLNTIYFGEGSWLTVV.

V is TRBV2 and J is TRBJ2-5, with 10 bases identical to TRBD2. The CDR3 runs 13 residues. Germline loops: CDR1 SNHLY, CDR2 FYNNEI. V dropped 8 bases and J dropped 6; count of bases not matched to a gene: 6. The CDR3 here is CASVAGGGQTQYF. The CDR3 nucleotides are TGTGCCAGCGTAGCGGGGGGCGGGCAGACCCAGTACTTC. Complete variable domain (other parts from reference TRBV2 and TRBJ2-5): EPEVTQTPSHQVTQMGQEVILRCVPISNHLYFYWYRQILGQKVEFLVSFYNNEISEKSEIFDDQFSVERPDGSNFTLKIRSTKLEDSAMYFCASVAGGGQTQYFGPGTRLLVL.

This clone was detected a few times. The chain carries TRBV30 and TRBJ2-1; weak D call: TRBD1 (5 bases). The germline CDR1 and CDR2 sequences are GTSNPN and SVGIG (reference sequence). The V end lost 3 bases, the J end lost 15 bases, and 15 bases lay between the germline ends. This CDR3 contains 11 residues. In DNA form, the CDR3 reads TGTGCCTGGAGGCTCCAGGGAAGGTTGTTCTTC. Amino acid sequence: CAWRLQGRLFF.

This clone was counted a single time. The chain joins TRBV7-9 to TRBJ2-6; D is possibly TRBD1 (6 bases). The germline V gene has CDR1 SEHNR and CDR2 FQNEAQ (reference sequence). The CDR3 contains 17 residues. The V gene lost 1 base and the J gene lost 0 bases, with 10 bases spanning the gap. In nucleotides, the CDR3 is TGTGCCAGCAGCTTAGGATTCAGGGGCTCTGGGGCCAACGTCCTGACTTTC. Its protein is CASSLGFRGSGANVLTF.

The V and J genes are TRBV6-5 and TRBJ2-7; 9 bases are shared with TRBD2. With 3 bases clipped from V and 2 bases from J, the junction kept 2 bases outside the gene matches. In germline, CDR1 is MNHEY, CDR2 SVGAGI. The CDR3 has 14 residues. The CDR3 DNA follows: TGTGCCAGCAGTTATAGCGGGGGAACCTACGAGCAGTACTTC. Translating it yields CASSYSGGTYEQYF.

The chain couples TRBV6-1 to TRBJ1-5, with a weak D call TRBD1 (6 bases). Germline V gives CDR1 MNHNS, CDR2 SASEGT. Deletions cut 3 bases from V and 3 bases from J, with 15 bases between. The CDR3 runs to 16 residues. The CDR3 sequence is CASSDDETGPNQPQHF. In DNA form, the CDR3 reads TGTGCCAGCAGTGACGACGAGACAGGCCCCAATCAGCCCCAGCATTTT.

This rearrangement joins TRBV11-2 to TRBJ1-3; D unclear. Trimming pared 5 bases from V and 3 bases from J, leaving 8 bases between. CDR3 length: 13 amino acids. The V gene's germline CDR1 is SGHAT and CDR2 FQNNGV. CDR3 sequence: CASSPGVGNTIYF. Here the CDR3 DNA reads TGTGCCAGCAGCCCCGGGGTTGGAAACACCATATATTTT.

The gene calls are TRBV28 and TRBJ2-2; 7 bases are a match to TRBD2. Germline V CDR1 and CDR2: MDHEN, SYDVKM. V trimming: 8 bases; J trimming: 3 bases; junction bases outside the gene matches: 6. CDR3 length: 14 residues. CDR3 residues: CASGSGGDTGELFF. As DNA, the CDR3 is TGTGCCAGCGGTTCGGGGGGAGACACCGGGGAGCTGTTTTTT.

This clone has a handful of counts. This chain joins TRBV25-1 and TRBJ1-6; 7 bases are a match to TRBD1. The CDR3 runs 14 residues. With V trimmed by 6 bases and J by 9 bases, 8 bases remained unmatched. Germline CDR1 reads MGHDK; CDR2 reads SYGVNS. CDR3 region: CASRQTGDSSPLHF. For the CDR3, the DNA is TGTGCCAGCAGGCAAACAGGGGACAGTTCACCCCTCCACTTT.

J is TRBJ1-1 and V is TRBV29-1; 8 bases match TRBD1. With 7 bases clipped from V and 4 bases from J, the junction kept 5 bases outside the gene matches. Germline values: CDR1 SQVTM, CDR2 ANQGSEA. This CDR3 region has 12 residues. The CDR3 is CSGATGVTEAFF. DNA of the CDR3: TGCAGCGGAGCGACAGGGGTCACTGAAGCTTTCTTT. The full variable domain, in which reference TRBV29-1 and TRBJ1-1 provide the parts outside the CDR3, is SAVISQKPSRDICQRGTSLTIQCQVDSQVTMMFWYRQQPGQSLTLIATANQGSEATYESGFVIDKFPISRPNLTFSTLTVSNMSPEDSSIYLCSGATGVTEAFFGQGTRLTVV.

The CDR3 spells CASSRSYGQETQYF. The CDR3 nucleotides read TGCGCCAGCAGCCGGAGCTACGGCCAAGAGACCCAGTACTTC. The genes are TRBV5-1 and TRBJ2-5; D is uncertain. The CDR3 is 14 amino acids. CDR1 is SGHRS and CDR2 is YFSETQ in the germline V gene. The germline V and J ends were trimmed by 4 bases and 1 base, with 11 bases remaining between them.

The chain employs TRBV19 and TRBJ2-3; perhaps TRBD2 as D (5 bases). Germline values: CDR1 LNHDA, CDR2 SQIVND (reference sequence). The length of the CDR3 is 16 residues. V was clipped by 5 bases and J by 1 base, with 16 bases between them. The CDR3 DNA follows: TGTGCCAGTAGTGGCTCAGGAGGTCGTGGCACAGATACGCAGTATTTT. This sequence encodes CASSGSGGRGTDTQYF. The whole variable domain, remainder taken from reference TRBV19 and TRBJ2-3, is DGGITQSPKYLFRKEGQNVTLSCEQNLNHDAMYWYRQDPGQGLRLIYYSQIVNDFQKGDIAEGYSVSREKKESFPLTVTSAQKNPTAFYLCASSGSGGRGTDTQYFGPGTRLTVL.

The CDR3 DNA is TGTGCCAGTAGTCACGACAGCTCCTACAATGAGCAGTTCTTC. Amino acids: CASSHDSSYNEQFF. The rearrangement uses TRBV19 and TRBJ2-1; a weak D match, TRBD1 (5 bases). CDR3 length: 14 amino acids. V lost 5 bases and J lost 0, with 8 bases in between. The germline gives CDR1 LNHDA, CDR2 SQIVND (reference sequence).

The rearrangement links TRBV6-6 to TRBJ1-2; 7 bases fit TRBD1. V shed 5 bases, J shed 5 bases, and the junction held 8 bases outside the gene matches. The CDR3 extends over 14 amino acids. Germline lookup yields CDR1 MNHNY and CDR2 SVGAGI (reference sequence). CDR3 DNA sequence: TGTGCCAGCAGTAGGGGGCAGGGGGTATATGGCTACACCTTC. Translated: CASSRGQGVYGYTF.

The V call is TRBV27, the J call TRBJ2-7; 7 bases align to TRBD2. The CDR3 is 16 amino acids. Germline CDR1 and CDR2: MNHEY and SMNVEV (reference sequence). J was trimmed by 5 bases and V by 5 bases; bases with no gene match: 15. The CDR3 DNA reads TGTGCCAGCAGTCCCCTCCCCGGGACTACATTTAACGAGCAGTACTTC. The encoded protein is CASSPLPGTTFNEQYF.

DNA for the CDR3: TGTGCCAGCAGCGTCACCCAGAGAGCGGGGGGGTCCACAGATACGCAGTATTTT. It specifies CASSVTQRAGGSTDTQYF. The rearrangement links TRBV9 to TRBJ2-3; 10 nucleotides match TRBD2. The CDR3 covers 18 residues. Germline CDR1 reads SGDLS; CDR2 reads YYNGEE. Germline trimming cut 2 bases from V and 2 bases from J; bases unmatched to any gene: 11.

J is TRBJ2-1 and V is TRBV7-3, with a tentative D call TRBD2 (6 bases). In germline, CDR1 is SGHTA, CDR2 FQGTGA. V shed 3 bases and J shed 9 bases, with 6 bases lying between them. The CDR3 is made up of 11 amino acids. CDR3 nucleotide sequence: TGTGCCAGCAGCTTGGAGGGTGAGCAGTTCTTC. This gives the protein CASSLEGEQFF.

The rearrangement uses TRBV5-1 and TRBJ2-4; D may be TRBD1 (5 bases). V was clipped by 2 bases and J by 5 bases, with 14 bases between them. CDR3 length equals 15 residues. Germline-derived CDR1 and CDR2 are SGHRS and YFSETQ. CDR3 sequence: CASSFSQGGQNIQYF. CDR3 sequence (DNA): TGCGCCAGCAGCTTTAGTCAGGGCGGCCAAAACATTCAGTACTTC.

This chain joins TRBV10-3 and TRBJ1-2; possibly TRBD1 for D (6 bases). Per germline, CDR1 ENHRY and CDR2 SYGVKD. This CDR3 has 12 amino acids. The ends were cut back, 6 bases at V and 3 bases at J, with 8 bases in the middle. The CDR3 region is CAISQGHYGYTF. CDR3 DNA: TGTGCCATCAGCCAGGGGCACTATGGCTACACCTTC.

CDR3 sequence (DNA): TGCAGTGCTGGAGGGGCACGGCAGTACTTC. Amino acid sequence: CSAGGARQYF. The chain combines TRBV20-1 with TRBJ2-7; possible D gene TRBD2, 6 bases. The length of the CDR3 is 10 residues. V was pared by 5 bases and J by 9 bases, with 11 bases between. The germline gives CDR1 DFQATT, CDR2 SNEGSKA (reference sequence).

The chain uses TRBV5-1 and TRBJ1-2; 8 bases line up with TRBD1. V gave up 0 bases and J gave up 8 bases; unmatched junction bases: 9. CDR3 length: 15 residues. Germline assignment: CDR1 SGHRS and CDR2 YFSETQ. CDR3 amino acids: CASSLAGQGASGYTF. The DNA of the CDR3 is TGCGCCAGCAGCTTGGCCGGCCAGGGGGCGAGCGGCTACACCTTC.